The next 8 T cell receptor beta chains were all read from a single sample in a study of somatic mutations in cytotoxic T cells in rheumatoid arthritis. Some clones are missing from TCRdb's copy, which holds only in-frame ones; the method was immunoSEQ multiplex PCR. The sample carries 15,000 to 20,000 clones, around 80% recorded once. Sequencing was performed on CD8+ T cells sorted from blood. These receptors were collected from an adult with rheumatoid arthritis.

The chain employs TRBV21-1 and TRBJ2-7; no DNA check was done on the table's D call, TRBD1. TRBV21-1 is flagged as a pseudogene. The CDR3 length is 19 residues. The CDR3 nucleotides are TGTGCCAGCAGCAAAGGTGGGCCGGGCGACAGGGGTGCCATCTACGAGCAGTACTTC. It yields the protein CASSKGGPGDRGAIYEQYF.

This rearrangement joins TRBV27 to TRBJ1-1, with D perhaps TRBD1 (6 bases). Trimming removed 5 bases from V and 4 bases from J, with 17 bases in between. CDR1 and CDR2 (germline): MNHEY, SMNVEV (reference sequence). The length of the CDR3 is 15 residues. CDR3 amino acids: CASSLTQGMSTEAFF. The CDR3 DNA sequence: TGTGCCAGCAGTCTAACGCAGGGGATGAGCACTGAAGCTTTCTTT.

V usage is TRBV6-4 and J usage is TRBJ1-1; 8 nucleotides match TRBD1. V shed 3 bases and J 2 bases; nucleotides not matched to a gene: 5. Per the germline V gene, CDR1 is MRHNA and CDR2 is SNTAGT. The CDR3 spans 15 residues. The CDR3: CASSEGGTGNTEAFF. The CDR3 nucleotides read TGTGCCAGCAGTGAGGGCGGGACAGGCAACACTGAAGCTTTCTTT.

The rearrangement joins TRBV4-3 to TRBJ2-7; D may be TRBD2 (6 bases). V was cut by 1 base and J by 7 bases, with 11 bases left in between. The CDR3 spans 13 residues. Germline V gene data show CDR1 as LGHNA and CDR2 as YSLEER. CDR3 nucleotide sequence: TGCGCCAGCAGCCAAGGCGGGGCGGCTGAGCAGTACTTC. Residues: CASSQGGAAEQYF.

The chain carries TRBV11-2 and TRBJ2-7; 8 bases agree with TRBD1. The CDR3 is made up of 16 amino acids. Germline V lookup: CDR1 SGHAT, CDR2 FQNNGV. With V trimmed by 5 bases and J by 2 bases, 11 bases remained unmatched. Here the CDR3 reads CASSTRRTGSTYEQYF. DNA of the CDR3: TGTGCCAGCAGCACCAGACGGACAGGGTCCACCTACGAGCAGTACTTC. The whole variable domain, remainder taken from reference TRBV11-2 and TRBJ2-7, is EAGVAQSPRYKIIEKRQSVAFWCNPISGHATLYWYQQILGQGPKLLIQFQNNGVVDDSQLPKDRFSAERLKGVDSTLKIQPAKLEDSAVYLCASSTRRTGSTYEQYFGPGTRLTVT.

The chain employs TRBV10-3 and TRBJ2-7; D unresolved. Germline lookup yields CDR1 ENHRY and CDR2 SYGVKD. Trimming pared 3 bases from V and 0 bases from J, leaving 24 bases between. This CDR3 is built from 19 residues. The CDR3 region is CAISEPPSTIRKLSYEQYF. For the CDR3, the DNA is TGTGCCATCAGTGAACCACCCTCGACCATAAGAAAACTCTCCTACGAGCAGTACTTC.

The DNA of the CDR3 is TGCGCCAGCAGCCCGGGGGGTCAGCCCCAGCATTTT. Protein product: CASSPGGQPQHF. The chain is built from TRBV4-1 and TRBJ1-5; a possible D gene is TRBD1 (5 bases). The CDR3 consists of 12 residues. Trimming cost V 4 bases and J 6 bases, with 7 bases left between them. The germline CDR1 and CDR2 sequences are MGHRA and YSYEKL.

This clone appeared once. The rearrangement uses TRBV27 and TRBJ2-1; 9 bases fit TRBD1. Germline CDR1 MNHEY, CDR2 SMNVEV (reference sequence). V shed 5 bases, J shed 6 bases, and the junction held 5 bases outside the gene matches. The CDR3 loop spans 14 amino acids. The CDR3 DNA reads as TGTGCCAGCAGTCACAGGGGGCAAGGCAATGAGCAGTTCTTC. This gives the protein CASSHRGQGNEQFF.